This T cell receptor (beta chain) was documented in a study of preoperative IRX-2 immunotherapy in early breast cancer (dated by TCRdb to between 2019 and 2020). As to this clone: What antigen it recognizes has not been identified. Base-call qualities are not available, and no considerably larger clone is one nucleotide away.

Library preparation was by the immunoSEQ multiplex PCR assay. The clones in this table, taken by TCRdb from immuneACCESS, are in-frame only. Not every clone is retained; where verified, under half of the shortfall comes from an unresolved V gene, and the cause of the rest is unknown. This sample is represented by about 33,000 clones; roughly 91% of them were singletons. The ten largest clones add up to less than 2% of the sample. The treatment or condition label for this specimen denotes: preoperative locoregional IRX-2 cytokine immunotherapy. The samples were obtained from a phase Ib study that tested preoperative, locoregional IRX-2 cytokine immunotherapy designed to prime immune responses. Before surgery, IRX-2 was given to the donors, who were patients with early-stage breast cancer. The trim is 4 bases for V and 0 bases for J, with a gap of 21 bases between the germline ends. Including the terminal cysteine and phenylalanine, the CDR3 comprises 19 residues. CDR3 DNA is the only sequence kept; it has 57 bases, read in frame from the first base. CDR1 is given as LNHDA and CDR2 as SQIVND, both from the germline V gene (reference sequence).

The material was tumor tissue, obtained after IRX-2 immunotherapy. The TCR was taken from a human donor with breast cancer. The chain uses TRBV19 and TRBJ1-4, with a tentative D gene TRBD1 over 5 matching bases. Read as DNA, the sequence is TGTGCCAGTAGTACCCGGGGGAGGGTCGCTGAACCAACTAATGAAAAACTGTTTTTT. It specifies CASSTRGRVAEPTNEKLFF.